These T cell receptor beta chains were read from a single sample in a study of vaccination and CD4 T cells after COVID-19. Their recognized antigens are unknown. TCRdb analysed the PCR reads with MiXCR anew, one entry per CDR3 protein. The data contain 20,000 to 25,000 distinct CDR3 sequences, 45% to 55% of them seen just once; the ten biggest clones take up about an eighth. The specimen was CD4+ T cells from blood, cultured in vitro, collected about 7 months after SARS-CoV-2 vaccination. These receptors all stem from a human donor who had recovered from COVID-19. CDR3s include the opening cysteine and the closing phenylalanine or tryptophan. D genes are given only for firm matches. Size is omitted from some rows. Given values are once, few, many or a class for expanded clones.

j_call clone_size v_call d_call cdr3_aa cdr3_nt
TRBJ1-1 NA TRBV7-8 NA CASSLTSPYTEAFF TGTGCCAGCAGCTTAACTTCGCCGTACACTGAAGCTTTCTTT
TRBJ1-2 NA TRBV29-1 TRBD1 CSATTGGWGYTF TGCAGCGCGACAACAGGGGGCTGGGGCTACACCTTC
TRBJ2-3 NA TRBV24-1 NA CATSDYRGITDTQYF TGTGCCACCAGTGATTACCGTGGGATCACAGATACGCAGTATTTT
TRBJ1-1 NA TRBV9 NA CASSSPRSTEAFF TGTGCCAGCAGCTCCCCCCGAAGCACTGAAGCTTTCTTT
TRBJ1-6 NA TRBV27 TRBD1 CASSLFPGQGVSPLHF TGTGCCAGCAGTTTATTCCCGGGACAGGGTGTGTCACCCCTCCACTTT
TRBJ2-5 NA TRBV7-6 NA CASSLDGAGETQYF TGTGCTAGCAGCTTAGACGGGGCGGGAGAGACCCAGTACTTC
TRBJ1-6 few TRBV5-4 NA CASSPGWGDNSPLHF TGTGCCAGCAGCCCCGGGTGGGGGGATAATTCACCCCTCCACTTT
TRBJ2-5 once TRBV2 NA CASRRTGQQETQYF TGTGCCAGCAGGCGAACCGGACAGCAAGAGACCCAGTACTTC
TRBJ2-5 NA TRBV7-2 TRBD2 CASSSPGLAGGETQYF TGTGCCAGCAGCTCCCCGGGACTAGCGGGAGGGGAGACCCAGTACTTC
TRBJ1-2 NA TRBV7-2 NA CASSLDAERGGRSGYTF TGTGCCAGCAGCTTAGACGCCGAGAGAGGGGGAAGGAGCGGCTACACCTTC
TRBJ2-7 NA TRBV15 TRBD2 CATSRPAGGVSYEQYF TGTGCCACCAGCAGGCCAGCGGGAGGCGTATCCTACGAGCAGTACTTC
TRBJ1-1 once TRBV6-1 NA CASSERENTEAFF TGTGCCAGCAGTGAAAGGGAGAACACTGAAGCTTTCTTT
TRBJ2-5 NA TRBV28 NA CASSTVGLGGETQYF TGTGCCAGCAGTACTGTTGGGCTAGGCGGAGAGACCCAGTACTTC
TRBJ1-5 few TRBV6-1 NA CASSGNSNQPQHF TGTGCCAGCAGTGGGAATAGCAATCAGCCCCAGCATTTT
TRBJ1-5 NA TRBV6-1 NA CASKPGKSNQPQHF TGTGCCAGCAAGCCAGGGAAGAGCAATCAGCCCCAGCATTTT
TRBJ2-2 NA TRBV7-9 TRBD2 CASSVSGGHTGELFF TGTGCCAGCAGCGTAAGCGGGGGCCACACCGGGGAGCTGTTTTTT
TRBJ2-6 NA TRBV6-1 NA CASNPIAGSGANVLTF TGTGCCAGCAATCCCATCGCAGGCTCTGGGGCCAACGTCCTGACTTTC
TRBJ2-5 few TRBV20-1 TRBD2 CSLRLAEETQYF TGCAGTCTCCGGCTAGCGGAAGAGACCCAGTACTTC
TRBJ1-6 NA TRBV19 TRBD1 CASSHRTGIGSPLHF TGTGCCAGTAGCCATCGGACAGGGATCGGTTCACCCCTCCACTTT
TRBJ1-5 few TRBV19 NA CASSMARGVGRNQPQHF TGTGCCAGTAGTATGGCCCGGGGGGTGGGGCGCAATCAGCCCCAGCATTTT
TRBJ2-5 NA TRBV20-1 NA CSALGLRQGQETQYF TGCAGTGCTCTCGGTCTTCGGCAGGGACAAGAGACCCAGTACTTC
TRBJ2-5 NA TRBV24-1 NA CATSDLSEETQYF TGTGCCACCAGTGATTTGAGCGAAGAGACCCAGTACTTC
TRBJ1-1 NA TRBV6-2/TRBV6-3 NA CASRGLSNTEAFF TGTGCCAGCAGGGGACTCTCGAACACTGAAGCTTTCTTT
TRBJ2-7 few TRBV7-2 TRBD1 CASSQRTGSSYEQYF TGTGCCAGCAGTCAAAGGACAGGGAGCTCCTACGAGCAGTACTTC
TRBJ2-5 NA TRBV10-3 NA CAISESRGPQETQYF TGTGCCATCAGTGAGTCCAGGGGTCCTCAAGAGACCCAGTACTTC
TRBJ1-5 few TRBV20-1 TRBD1 CSVRGQFNQPQHF TGCAGTGTAAGGGGACAGTTCAATCAGCCCCAGCATTTT
TRBJ2-2 NA TRBV6-1 TRBD2 CASSEWASGRNGELFF TGTGCCAGCAGTGAATGGGCTAGCGGGAGAAACGGGGAGCTGTTTTTT
TRBJ2-7 NA TRBV20-1 TRBD2 CSAKGREGYYEQYF TGCAGTGCTAAAGGGCGGGAGGGGTACTACGAGCAGTACTTC
TRBJ1-2 NA TRBV14 NA CASSHQGRKDYGYTF TGTGCCAGCAGCCATCAGGGCAGAAAAGACTATGGCTACACCTTC
TRBJ2-5 few TRBV7-6 NA CASSQPDSEETQYF TGTGCCAGCAGCCAGCCCGACAGCGAAGAGACCCAGTACTTC
TRBJ1-1 NA TRBV6-1 TRBD1 CAIRVDRVAFF TGTGCCATCAGAGTGGACAGGGTTGCTTTCTTT
TRBJ2-1 NA TRBV7-9 TRBD1 CASSTGTGGYNEQFF TGTGCCAGCAGCACCGGGACAGGGGGATACAATGAGCAGTTCTTC
TRBJ2-1 NA TRBV7-2 TRBD2 CASSLEIAGGPEQFF TGTGCCAGCAGCTTAGAAATAGCGGGGGGCCCTGAGCAGTTCTTC
TRBJ2-7 few TRBV7-9 NA CASSLVSVSVSSYEQYF TGTGCCAGCAGCTTAGTATCCGTATCGGTGAGCTCCTACGAGCAGTACTTC
TRBJ2-3 NA TRBV6-5 TRBD2 CASSLGLAGAGDTQYF TGTGCCAGCAGTTTGGGACTAGCGGGAGCTGGAGATACGCAGTATTTT
TRBJ2-3 few TRBV7-2 NA CASGVRQGTDTQYF TGTGCCAGCGGTGTAAGACAGGGCACAGATACGCAGTATTTT
TRBJ1-1 once TRBV5-1 NA CASSFVEDTEAFF TGCGCCAGCAGCTTTGTTGAGGACACTGAAGCTTTCTTT
TRBJ1-1 NA TRBV6-1 NA CASSEQGRVNTEAFF TGTGCCAGCAGTGAGCAGGGACGGGTAAACACTGAAGCTTTCTTT
TRBJ1-6 NA TRBV2 NA CASTGDFNSPLHF TGTGCCAGCACCGGTGACTTTAATTCACCCCTCCACTTT
TRBJ1-2 NA TRBV19 NA CASSPRTDYYGYTF TGTGCCAGTAGTCCCCGGACGGATTACTATGGCTACACCTTC
TRBJ1-2 NA TRBV7-9 TRBD1 CASRKTGGSGYTF TGTGCCAGCAGAAAAACAGGGGGCAGTGGCTACACCTTC
TRBJ2-7 NA TRBV20-1 NA CSAADRRILGEQYF TGCAGTGCTGCCGATAGAAGAATCTTAGGTGAGCAGTACTTC
TRBJ1-5 NA TRBV6-1 NA CASGEQALYFNQPQHF TGTGCCAGCGGCGAACAGGCGCTGTACTTCAATCAGCCCCAGCATTTT
TRBJ1-1 NA TRBV4-1 NA CASSQVSLRGGGNTEAFF TGCGCCAGCAGCCAAGTCTCGTTAAGGGGGGGCGGGAACACTGAAGCTTTCTTT
TRBJ2-1 NA TRBV15 NA CATSRGGVGGQFF TGTGCCACCAGCAGAGGAGGGGTCGGAGGGCAGTTCTTC
TRBJ2-5 NA TRBV29-1 NA CSVVRWQQETQYF TGCAGCGTTGTACGGTGGCAGCAAGAGACCCAGTACTTC